This T cell receptor (beta chain) was sequenced for a study of cytomegalovirus exposure and HLA in healthy donors. General study points: The classifier reportedly diagnosed cytomegalovirus status with high specificity and sensitivity.

Of note for this clone: Its antigen is still unknown.

The germline V gene has CDR1 MNHNY and CDR2 SVGAGI (reference sequence). Trimming stripped 6 bases from V and 1 base from J, with 6 bases between. The CDR3 totals 12 residues. Produced via immunoSEQ multiplex PCR; TCRdb's table is partial and in-frame only. The sample contains 75,000 to 90,000 clones, 96% of which appear only once. This clonotype was obtained from a man aged 18 to 30 in good health and CMV-seropositive. Sequencing input: PBMCs. This rearrangement joins TRBV6-6 to TRBJ1-1, with D tentatively TRBD1 (5 bases). The CDR3 DNA reads TGTGCCAGCAGGGACACGAACACTGAAGCTTTCTTT. Protein: CASRDTNTEAFF.